This T cell receptor (beta chain) was sequenced during a study of OX40 agonist ivuxolimab in advanced cancers. Patients with autoimmune history or systemic immunosuppression were excluded. This clone was observed many times. The method was immunoSEQ multiplex PCR; TCRdb's version includes in-frame clones alone and lacks a portion of them. Here the sample spans roughly 60,000 clones, around 84% being singletons. Source: CD4+ or CD8+ T cells sorted from blood, taken in a trial of the OX40 agonist ivuxolimab. The receptor's source is an adult with an advanced solid tumor such as melanoma, head and neck, liver or kidney cancer.

The CDR3 coding sequence is TGTGCCAGCAGCCAAGTTGAGCGGGAGGGCTACACCTTC. Translation: CASSQVEREGYTF. The V and J genes are TRBV4-2 and TRBJ1-2; no clear D gene. The CDR3 is 13 amino acids. The germline V gene encodes CDR1 LGHNA and CDR2 YNFKEQ. V lost 1 base and J 8 bases, leaving 11 bases between the germline ends.